What follows is one T cell receptor (beta chain) and its context. Its target is not known. Profiled with immunoSEQ multiplex PCR; TCRdb holds only in-frame clones, not every one. The table includes about 40,000 clones, more than 80% detected once. The data stem from a study of siplizumab effects on memory and regulatory T cells. The CDR3 loop spans 13 amino acids. CDR1 is GTSNPN, CDR2 SVGIG, per germline (reference sequence). V dropped 2 bases and J dropped 8 bases, with 12 bases sitting between them. Findings of the study overall: Alloreactive sequences from unstimulated CD4+ memory cells fell significantly with siplizumab. To unstimulated subsets, only a minor fraction of alloreactive clones could be mapped. It seemed that naive T cells were more diverse than memory cells and were major contributors to the alloresponse.

This clonotype originated in a human donor in good health. V is TRBV30 and J is TRBJ1-4, with a weak D call TRBD1 (5 bases). The sequenced sample was naive CD4+ T cells sorted from blood. CDR3 amino acids: CAWSLGGGEKLFF. Here the CDR3 DNA reads TGTGCCTGGAGTCTAGGTGGGGGGGAAAAACTGTTTTTT.